This T cell receptor (beta chain) was observed in a study of CD8 T cells in ankylosing spondylitis. General study points: Several highly homologous variants made up a TCR beta motif, and this motif appeared characteristic of ankylosing spondylitis blood.

TCRdb analysed the 5' RACE reads with MiXCR anew, one entry per CDR3 protein. Of a few hundred thousand distinct CDR3 sequences in the sample, roughly 15% were seen once. This CDR3 has 13 residues. Germline trimming cut 2 bases from V and 8 bases from J; bases unmatched to any gene: 3. Germline values: CDR1 SEHNR, CDR2 FQNEAQ (reference sequence). In the case of this clonotype: The antigen remains undetermined.

The J gene is TRBJ1-2, the V gene TRBV7-9, with 9 positions matching TRBD1. Sequencing input: blood, either unsorted or a sorted T cell fraction (not recorded which). This clonotype was obtained from a male donor with ankylosing spondylitis. CDR3 nucleotide sequence: TGTGCCAGCAGCTTACGGACAGGGGTAGGCTACACCTTC. This codes for CASSLRTGVGYTF.